This T cell receptor (beta chain) was recorded in a study of long-term antiretroviral therapy in people with HIV. Findings and limits, study-wide: ART adherence was not documented, and neither viral resistance nor therapy changes had any data. ART was followed by higher diversity that remained below transplant donor controls. Repertoire composition at all time points was dominated by clones that had expanded before ART.

The V end was cut by 6 bases, the J end by 2 bases, with 12 bases between. The CDR3 has 14 residues. CDR1 and CDR2 from the germline V gene are MNHNS and SASEGT. This clone came up once. No antigen is known for it. Post-ART PBMC samples numbered at least two per donor, and pre-ART ones at least one. immunoSEQ v3.0 was run at survey level. Repertoires were generated with immunoSEQ multiplex PCR, while TCRdb's copy carries only in-frame clones and drops some. The table shows roughly 21,000 clones, with about four fifths occurring only once. The sequence was collected from a young woman with HIV. This material consisted of unsorted PBMCs, taken 0.2 years after starting antiretroviral therapy. This chain connects TRBV6-1 to TRBJ2-3; tentative D call: TRBD2 (6 bases). For the CDR3, the DNA is TGTGCCAGCAGCGTACTAGCTGCCACAGATACGCAGTATTTT. Translating it yields CASSVLAATDTQYF.